This T cell receptor beta chain was sequenced in a study of blood T cell repertoires in COVID-19. Study at large: Samples representing acute and convalescent COVID-19 were sourced from the United States, Italy and Spain. The cDNA or gDNA used as material had been derived from T cells, B-cell-depleted T cells, or PBMCs.

With V trimmed by 4 bases and J by 3 bases, 6 bases remained unmatched. Looked up from germline, CDR1 is SGHRS and CDR2 is YFSETQ. The CDR3 loop spans 15 amino acids. In the authors' workflow: Amplifying reference gene primers gave estimates of nucleated cell counts. Profiling relied on immunoSEQ multiplex PCR, and the TCRdb table lists in-frame clones only, not all of them. That table gives V, J and clone size, and the DNA gave D and trimming. Of about 330,000 clones in the sample, roughly 90% were seen once. The source is a woman between 50 and 59 years old with active or convalescent COVID-19. J is TRBJ1-5 and V is TRBV5-1, with 8 nucleotides matching TRBD1. The sample consisted of peripheral blood. The CDR3 sequence: CASSPGQGFNQPQHF. Here the CDR3 DNA reads TGCGCCAGCAGCCCCGGACAGGGATTCAATCAGCCCCAGCATTTT.